This T cell receptor (beta chain) appears in the sequencing data of a study of blood T cell repertoires in COVID-19. At the level of the study: COVID-19 samples, acute and convalescent, were from the United States, Italy and Spain. T cells, B-cell-depleted T cells, or PBMCs supplied cDNA or gDNA.

The assay was immunoSEQ multiplex PCR, and TCRdb's table has in-frame clones only and misses some. The sample carries about 98,000 clones, roughly 82% recorded once. This CDR3 spans 16 amino acids. V was clipped by 0 bases and J by 3 bases, with 14 bases between them. Germline-derived CDR1 and CDR2 are MNHEY and SMNVEV (reference sequence). This clone was observed a few times. Specimen: peripheral blood. The source is an older man with active or convalescent COVID-19. This chain links TRBV27 with TRBJ1-2, with a weak D call TRBD1 (5 bases). CDR3 DNA: TGTGCCAGCAGTTTATCTCCGGACATCAATTACTATGGCTACACCTTC. Protein product: CASSLSPDINYYGYTF.